The clone carrying this T cell receptor (beta chain) appeared once. This record belongs to a study of shared clonotypes between healthy human individuals. Data came from immunoSEQ multiplex PCR; TCRdb stores just in-frame clones and leaves some out. The table lists 2 million to 2.5 million clones, 80% to 95% of them singletons. Sequences were obtained from naive CD4+ T cells from PBMCs. Subset here: CD45RA+ positively selected. The TCR sequence derives from a man younger than 35 in good health. Some clones in this sample may be carry-over from other donors' samples.

CDR3 in DNA: TGTGCCAGCTCACCCATAGCGGGAGGGCCAGATACGCAGTATTTT. Translated: CASSPIAGGPDTQYF. The chain recombines TRBV18 with TRBJ2-3; 11 bases are shared with TRBD2. The CDR3 is 15 amino acids. Germline V CDR1 and CDR2: KGHSH, LQKENI. Unmatched junction bases numbered 3, after V lost 3 bases and J lost 4 bases.